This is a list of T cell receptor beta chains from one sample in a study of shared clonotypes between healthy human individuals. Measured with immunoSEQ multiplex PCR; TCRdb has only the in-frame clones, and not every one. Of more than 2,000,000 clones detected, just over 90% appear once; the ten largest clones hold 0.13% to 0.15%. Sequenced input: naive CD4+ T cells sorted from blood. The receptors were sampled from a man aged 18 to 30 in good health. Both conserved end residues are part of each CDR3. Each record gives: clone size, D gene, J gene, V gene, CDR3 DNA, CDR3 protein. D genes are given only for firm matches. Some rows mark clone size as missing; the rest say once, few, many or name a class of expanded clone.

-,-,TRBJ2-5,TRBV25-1,TGTGCCAGCAGTGAGGCTGGTCGGGGACGCCACCAAGAGACCCAGTACTTC,CASSEAGRGRHQETQYF
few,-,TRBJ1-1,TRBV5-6,TGTGCCAGCAGCTTCATGACCACTGAAGCTTTCTTT,CASSFMTTEAFF
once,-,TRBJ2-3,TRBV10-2,TGCGCCAGCAGTGGGGTGGGTCTAGGCCGGGATACGCAGTATTTT,CASSGVGLGRDTQYF
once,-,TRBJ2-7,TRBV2,TGTGCCAGCCAATATCAGGGTAGAGGCGAGCAGTACTTC,CASQYQGRGEQYF
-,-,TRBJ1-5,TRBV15,TGTGCCACCAGCAGAGATGGGAGTGGCAATCAGCCCCAGCATTTT,CATSRDGSGNQPQHF
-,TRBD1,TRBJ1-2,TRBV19,TGTGCCAGTAGTATCGGGACAGTCCTAAACTATGGCTACACCTTC,CASSIGTVLNYGYTF
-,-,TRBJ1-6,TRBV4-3,TGCGCCAGCAGCCAAGAAAGTCTTAATTCACCCCTCCACTTT,CASSQESLNSPLHF
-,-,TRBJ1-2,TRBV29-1,TGCAGCGTTTTCGACAGGCAGGGCTACACCTTC,CSVFDRQGYTF
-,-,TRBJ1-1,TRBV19,TGTGCCAGTAGTATAAGGGACGTGAACACTGAAGCTTTCTTT,CASSIRDVNTEAFF
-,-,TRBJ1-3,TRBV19,TGTGCCAGTAGTATCGACCCTACAGGAGTTGGAAACACCATATATTTT,CASSIDPTGVGNTIYF
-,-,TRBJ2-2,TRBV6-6,TGTGCCAGCAGTTACTGGGGGAACACCGGGGAGCTGTTTTTT,CASSYWGNTGELFF
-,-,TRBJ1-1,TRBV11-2,TGTGCCAGCAGCTTTAGTTTCCAGGGCCGACCAAACACGAACACTGAAGCTTTCTTT,CASSFSFQGRPNTNTEAFF
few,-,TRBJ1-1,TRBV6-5,TGTGCCAGCAGTTACTCGGGAAGGGACACTGAAGCTTTCTTT,CASSYSGRDTEAFF
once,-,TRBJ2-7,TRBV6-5,TGTGCCAGCAGTTACTCGATTCTGGTCCATCCCTACGAGCAGTACTTC,CASSYSILVHPYEQYF
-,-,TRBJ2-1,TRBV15,TGTGCCACCAGCTCCCTTTGGGGCTACAATGAGCAGTTCTTC,CATSSLWGYNEQFF
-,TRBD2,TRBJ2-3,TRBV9,TGTGCCAGCAGCGTTGGGACTATCACAGATACGCAGTATTTT,CASSVGTITDTQYF
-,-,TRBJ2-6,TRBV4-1,TGCGCCAGCAGCCAACCTCCCGGCTCCGGGGCCAACGTCCTGACTTTC,CASSQPPGSGANVLTF
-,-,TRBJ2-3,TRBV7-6,TGTGCCAGCAGCTTATTGGGGAGCGATAATACGCAGTATTTT,CASSLLGSDNTQYF
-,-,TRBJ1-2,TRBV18,TGTGCCAGCTCGGCCCCCGGGGAGAGCTATGGCTACACCTTC,CASSAPGESYGYTF
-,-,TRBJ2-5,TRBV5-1,TGCGCCAGCAGCTTGGACGGAATCCAAGAGACCCAGCACTTC,CASSLDGIQETQHF
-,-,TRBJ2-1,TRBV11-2,TGTGCCAGCAACTTAGGTACGAGGACCGACAATGAGCAGTTCTTC,CASNLGTRTDNEQFF
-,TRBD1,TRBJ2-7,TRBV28,TGTGCCAGCAGTCAACCGGGACAGGGCTTCTACGAGCAGTACTTC,CASSQPGQGFYEQYF
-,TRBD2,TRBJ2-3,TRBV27,TGTGCCAGCAGTTTGGGCGGGAGGGCAGGAGATACGCAGTATTTT,CASSLGGRAGDTQYF
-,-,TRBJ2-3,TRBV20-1,TGCAGTGCCATCCTAGCGGATACGCAGTATTTT,CSAILADTQYF
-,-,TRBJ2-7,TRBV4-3,TGCGCCAGCAGCCGGACGACCGGGACTTTTCCGTACGAGCAGTACTTC,CASSRTTGTFPYEQYF
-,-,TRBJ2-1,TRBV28,TGTGCCAGCAGTTTTCAGAGGTTCTCCTACAATGAGCAGTTCTTC,CASSFQRFSYNEQFF
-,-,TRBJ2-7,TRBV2,TGTGCCAGCAAGGGCAGAACCTACGAGCAGTACTTC,CASKGRTYEQYF
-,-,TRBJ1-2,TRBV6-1,TGTGCCACCCAATGGGGAACAGGGTTTAGCGGTGGCTACACCTTC,CATQWGTGFSGGYTF